This entry lists 10 T cell receptor beta chains sequenced from one sample in a study of shared clonotypes between healthy human individuals. The repertoire was sequenced with immunoSEQ multiplex PCR; TCRdb's copy has only in-frame clones and lacks some. This sample has hundreds of thousands of clones, with around 90% found just once. Material: memory CD8+ T cells sorted from blood. The subset denotes: CD45RO+ cells pooled with CCR7-negative TemRA cells. The receptors here all came from a man younger than 35 in good health.

This chain connects TRBV27 to TRBJ1-1, with TRBD1 as a possible D gene (6 bases). Germline CDR1 reads MNHEY; CDR2 reads SMNVEV (reference sequence). The CDR3 extends over 15 amino acids. V dropped 5 bases and J dropped 1 base, with 14 bases sitting between them. The CDR3 loop is CASSPQGGGNTEAFF. The CDR3 DNA sequence: TGTGCCAGCAGTCCCCAAGGGGGGGGGAACACTGAAGCTTTCTTT.

The chain uses TRBV2 and TRBJ2-2, with D hard to call. CDR3 size: 15 residues. The germline V and J ends were trimmed by 3 bases and 0 bases, with 8 bases remaining between them. Germline V gene sequence: CDR1 SNHLY, CDR2 FYNNEI. CDR3 in amino acids: CASSDARANTGELFF. The CDR3 DNA reads TGTGCCAGCAGTGACGCTCGGGCGAACACCGGGGAGCTGTTTTTT. Filled out from reference TRBV2 and TRBJ2-2, the complete variable domain reads EPEVTQTPSHQVTQMGQEVILRCVPISNHLYFYWYRQILGQKVEFLVSFYNNEISEKSEIFDDQFSVERPDGSNFTLKIRSTKLEDSAMYFCASSDARANTGELFFGEGSRLTVL.

The chain carries TRBV28 and TRBJ1-2, with D tentatively TRBD1 (6 bases). The CDR3 length is 15 residues. The germline V gene has CDR1 MDHEN and CDR2 SYDVKM. The V and J ends lost 5 bases and 3 bases respectively, with 16 bases between them. The CDR3 sequence is CASSPPDRAYYGYTF. CDR3 nucleotides: TGTGCCAGCAGTCCCCCGGACAGAGCCTACTATGGCTACACCTTC.

The rearrangement joins TRBV25-1 to TRBJ2-7; a possible D gene is TRBD2 (6 bases). The V gene lost 8 bases and the J gene lost 2 bases, with 28 bases spanning the gap. The CDR3 sequence is 18 residues long. CDR1 and CDR2 (germline): MGHDK, SYGVNS. CDR3 DNA sequence: TGTGCCAGCGGGCCGTCTCCCTATGAGGAGGGTCCGGCCTACGAGCAGTACTTC. It translates to CASGPSPYEEGPAYEQYF.

The chain couples TRBV9 to TRBJ1-1; no reliable D call. Per germline, CDR1 SGDLS and CDR2 YYNGEE. Trimming removed 4 bases at V and 5 bases at J, with 6 bases between. The CDR3 runs to 11 residues. The CDR3 here is CASSSGTEAFF. The CDR3 DNA follows: TGTGCCAGCAGCTCTGGAACTGAAGCTTTCTTT.

Notes on this clone: At one of its ends the junction is not consistent with the germline gene, which may arise from a read error. The chain combines TRBV20-1 with TRBJ1-2, with D unclear. From germline, CDR1 is DFQATT and CDR2 SNEGSKA (reference sequence). CDR3 length: 11 residues. CDR3 coding DNA: TGCAGTGCTGGAGACTTATATGGCTACACCTTC. Translation: CSAGDLYGYTF.

J is TRBJ2-7 and V is TRBV30; no definite D call. CDR1 and CDR2 (germline): GTSNPN, SVGIG (reference sequence). CDR3 length equals 11 residues. V lost 0 bases and J 6 bases, leaving 6 bases between the germline ends. Here the CDR3 reads CAWSVSGEQYF. The CDR3 DNA is TGTGCCTGGAGTGTTTCGGGCGAGCAGTACTTC.

This clone was seen only once. The CDR3 loop reads CASSTSGYEQYF. The CDR3 bases are TGTGCCAGCAGCACTTCTGGATACGAGCAGTACTTC. The chain uses TRBV5-5 and TRBJ2-7; the D is unclear. CDR1 and CDR2 (germline): SGHKS, YYEKEE (reference sequence). The CDR3 loop spans 12 amino acids. Trimming cost V 4 bases and J 4 bases, with 9 bases left between them.

Comments on this clone: This same CDR3 is encoded by further DNA sequences in the sample. V and J are TRBV4-1 and TRBJ1-1; D not certain. CDR1 is MGHRA, CDR2 YSYEKL, per germline. The CDR3 spans 13 residues. V lost 1 base to trimming and J lost 1 base, with 4 bases between them. The CDR3: CASSQGQNTEAFF. CDR3 DNA sequence: TGCGCCAGCAGCCAAGGACAGAACACTGAAGCTTTCTTT.

A few counts support this clone. This rearrangement joins TRBV6-6 to TRBJ2-3; 8 nucleotides match TRBD1. V shed 2 bases and J 1 base; nucleotides not matched to a gene: 2. Germline V gene data show CDR1 as MNHNY and CDR2 as SVGAGI (reference sequence). The CDR3 contains 15 residues. This CDR3 is CASSYQGQGTDTQYF. In DNA form, the CDR3 reads TGTGCCAGCAGTTACCAGGGACAGGGCACAGATACGCAGTATTTT.